This T cell receptor (beta chain) originates from a study of T cell repertoires in aging, cancer and after chemotherapy. TRB rearrangements spanning V, D and J were amplified using mixed TRB-A/B primers. TCRdb re-analysed the multiplex PCR reads in MiXCR, keeping a single row per CDR3 protein. This repertoire shows approximately 2,100 distinct CDR3 sequences, 25% found once; its top ten account for 15% to 20%. The template was genomic DNA from peripheral blood, not RNA. Germline CDR1 reads SGHAT; CDR2 reads FQNNGV. CDR3 length: 13 amino acids. Trimming removed 5 bases from V and 3 bases from J, with 11 bases in between. This clonotype occurred a few times.

This clonotype originated in a human donor with a solid tumor. Sequencing was done on a sample of blood. The chain carries TRBV11-2 and TRBJ2-7; D gene unclear. CDR3 bases: TGTGCCAGCAGCGTTGACAAATACTACGAGCAGTACTTC. Its protein product is CASSVDKYYEQYF.